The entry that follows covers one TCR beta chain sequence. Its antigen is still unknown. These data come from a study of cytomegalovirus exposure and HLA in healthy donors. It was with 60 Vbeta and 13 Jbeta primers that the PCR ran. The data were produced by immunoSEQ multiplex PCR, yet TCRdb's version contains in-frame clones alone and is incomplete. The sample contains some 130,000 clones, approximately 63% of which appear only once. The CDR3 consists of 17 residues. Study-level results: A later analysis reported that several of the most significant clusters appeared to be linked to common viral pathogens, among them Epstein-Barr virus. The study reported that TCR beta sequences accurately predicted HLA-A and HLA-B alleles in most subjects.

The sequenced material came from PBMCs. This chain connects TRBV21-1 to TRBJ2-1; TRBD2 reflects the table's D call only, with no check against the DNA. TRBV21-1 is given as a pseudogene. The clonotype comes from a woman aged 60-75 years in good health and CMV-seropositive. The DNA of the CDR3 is TGTGCCAGCAGCAAACCTACAGTGACTAGCGGTGTGGGTGAGCAGTTCTTC. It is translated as CASSKPTVTSGVGEQFF.